A selection of T cell receptor beta chains follows, all from one sample in a study of response to subunit inactivated influenza vaccine. TCRdb reanalysed the RT-PCR reads using MiXCR and keeps one entry per CDR3 protein. The data show roughly 670,000 distinct CDR3 sequences, around 13% seen once. The sample was PBMCs from blood, taken less than 15 days before vaccination. All receptors derive from a man aged 45-65 years who received an inactivated influenza vaccine. The CDR3 runs from the conserved cysteine through the conserved F or W. D genes are given only for firm matches. The size field is filled for only some rows; it gives once, few, many or a size class.

clone_size: -
v_call: TRBV7-9
d_call: -
j_call: TRBJ2-5
cdr3_aa: CASSLLWAEGETQYF
cdr3_nt: TGTGCCAGCAGCTTATTGTGGGCGGAAGGGGAGACCCAGTACTTC

clone_size: few
v_call: TRBV4-1
d_call: TRBD1
j_call: TRBJ1-3
cdr3_aa: CASSQELGQGAGNTIYF
cdr3_nt: TGCGCCAGCAGCCAAGAATTGGGACAGGGGGCTGGAAACACCATATATTTT

clone_size: -
v_call: TRBV4-3
d_call: TRBD2
j_call: TRBJ2-1
cdr3_aa: CASSPGLAGFGEQFF
cdr3_nt: TGCGCCAGCAGCCCTGGCCTAGCGGGATTCGGTGAGCAGTTCTTC

clone_size: few
v_call: TRBV29-1
d_call: -
j_call: TRBJ1-2
cdr3_aa: CSVGLRANYGYTF
cdr3_nt: TGCAGCGTTGGGCTCCGGGCTAACTATGGCTACACCTTC

clone_size: -
v_call: TRBV4-3
d_call: TRBD2
j_call: TRBJ2-7
cdr3_aa: CASSQGSGGTYEQYF
cdr3_nt: TGCGCCAGCAGCCAAGGAAGCGGGGGGACCTACGAGCAGTACTTC

clone_size: -
v_call: TRBV28
d_call: TRBD2
j_call: TRBJ2-2
cdr3_aa: CASSPARTSGTGELFF
cdr3_nt: TGTGCCAGCAGTCCCGCTAGGACTAGCGGAACCGGGGAGCTGTTTTTT

clone_size: few
v_call: TRBV6-6
d_call: -
j_call: TRBJ2-3
cdr3_aa: CASSPDDTQYF
cdr3_nt: TGTGCCAGCAGCCCCGACGATACGCAGTATTTT

clone_size: -
v_call: TRBV18
d_call: -
j_call: TRBJ2-5
cdr3_aa: CASSPSASETQYF
cdr3_nt: TGTGCCAGCTCACCATCCGCGAGTGAGACCCAGTACTTC

clone_size: once
v_call: TRBV3-1
d_call: -
j_call: TRBJ1-1
cdr3_aa: CASSQGREAFF
cdr3_nt: TGTGCCAGCAGCCAAGGACGTGAAGCTTTCTTT

clone_size: -
v_call: TRBV12-3/TRBV12-4
d_call: -
j_call: TRBJ2-7
cdr3_aa: CASRSASMEQYF
cdr3_nt: TGTGCCAGCAGGTCGGCCAGTATGGAGCAGTACTTC

clone_size: -
v_call: TRBV4-3
d_call: -
j_call: TRBJ1-6
cdr3_aa: CASSQTVGGDPLHF
cdr3_nt: TGCGCCAGCAGCCAAACGGTTGGAGGGGATCCCCTCCACTTT

clone_size: -
v_call: TRBV7-2
d_call: -
j_call: TRBJ1-4
cdr3_aa: CASSFPGFSEKLFF
cdr3_nt: TGTGCCAGCAGCTTTCCGGGGTTCAGTGAAAAACTGTTTTTT

clone_size: -
v_call: TRBV28
d_call: -
j_call: TRBJ1-2
cdr3_aa: CASSLFRAFSGNGYTF
cdr3_nt: TGTGCCAGCAGTTTATTTCGGGCGTTTTCAGGGAATGGCTACACCTTC

clone_size: -
v_call: TRBV7-8
d_call: -
j_call: TRBJ2-1
cdr3_aa: CASSLALTTGQFF
cdr3_nt: TGTGCCAGCAGCTTAGCCCTGACTACAGGGCAGTTCTTC

clone_size: few
v_call: TRBV12-3/TRBV12-4
d_call: TRBD2
j_call: TRBJ2-5
cdr3_aa: CASSSLAGAGRKETQYF
cdr3_nt: TGTGCCAGCAGTTCCCTAGCGGGGGCCGGCCGAAAAGAGACCCAGTACTTC

clone_size: many
v_call: TRBV12-3/TRBV12-4
d_call: -
j_call: TRBJ2-5
cdr3_aa: CASSLNREETQYF
cdr3_nt: TGTGCCAGCAGTTTAAACAGGGAAGAGACCCAGTACTTC

clone_size: -
v_call: TRBV6-5
d_call: TRBD1
j_call: TRBJ2-7
cdr3_aa: CASSYSGGQGAYEQYF
cdr3_nt: TGTGCCAGCAGTTACTCGGGGGGACAGGGGGCATACGAGCAGTACTTC

clone_size: -
v_call: TRBV29-1
d_call: -
j_call: TRBJ2-1
cdr3_aa: CSVEGGGRIHNEQFF
cdr3_nt: TGCAGCGTTGAAGGAGGTGGGAGGATCCACAATGAGCAGTTCTTC

clone_size: -
v_call: TRBV20-1
d_call: -
j_call: TRBJ2-2
cdr3_aa: CRASLFTGELFF
cdr3_nt: TGCAGAGCTAGTCTGTTCACCGGGGAGCTGTTTTTT

clone_size: -
v_call: TRBV28
d_call: TRBD1
j_call: TRBJ2-7
cdr3_aa: CASSYRGDRSYEQYF
cdr3_nt: TGTGCCAGCAGTTACAGGGGCGATCGCTCCTACGAGCAGTACTTC

clone_size: few
v_call: TRBV28
d_call: TRBD1
j_call: TRBJ2-3
cdr3_aa: CASSPEGTGTDTQYF
cdr3_nt: TGTGCCAGCAGCCCGGAAGGGACAGGCACAGATACGCAGTATTTT

clone_size: many
v_call: TRBV6-2/TRBV6-3
d_call: TRBD2
j_call: TRBJ2-2
cdr3_aa: CASSQGLAGDTGELFF
cdr3_nt: TGTGCCAGCAGCCAGGGACTAGCGGGAGATACCGGGGAGCTGTTTTTT

clone_size: -
v_call: TRBV29-1
d_call: TRBD1
j_call: TRBJ1-3
cdr3_aa: CSAGDRAGNTIYF
cdr3_nt: TGCAGCGCTGGGGACAGGGCTGGAAACACCATATATTTT

clone_size: -
v_call: TRBV12-3/TRBV12-4
d_call: -
j_call: TRBJ2-7
cdr3_aa: CASSRRTGTGTYEQYF
cdr3_nt: TGTGCCAGCAGTAGACGAACCGGGACGGGGACCTACGAGCAGTACTTC

clone_size: few
v_call: TRBV28
d_call: -
j_call: TRBJ2-7
cdr3_aa: CASSFSRDHEQYF
cdr3_nt: TGTGCCAGCAGTTTCTCCAGGGATCACGAGCAGTACTTC